Following are 10 T cell receptor beta chains from one sample sequenced in a study of T cells in Graves' hyperthyroidism and ophthalmopathy. Authors of the study amplified TCR beta CDR3 regions from RNA transcripts. RT-PCR in the first round (using the HTBI primer set) targeted the TCR CDR3. TCRdb re-derived calls from the multiplex PCR reads in MiXCR, one entry per CDR3 protein. Among 660,000 or so distinct CDR3 sequences, roughly 20% were seen once, and the ten largest hold around a third. Input material: blood. The source of these receptors is a man aged 25 to 40 with Graves' ophthalmopathy.

This clonotype has a count of ten or more. The V gene is TRBV2, the J gene TRBJ2-3; D remains ambiguous. The CDR3 has 14 amino acids. Trimming took off 6 bases at V and 3 bases at J, with 13 bases between the two ends. Looked up from germline, CDR1 is SNHLY and CDR2 is FYNNEI. In DNA form, the CDR3 reads TGTGCCAGCAGAAGAGTTAGGGAAACAGATACGCAGTATTTT. It is translated as CASRRVRETDTQYF.

This clonotype has only a few counts. The V and J genes are TRBV20-1 and TRBJ2-3, with 7 nucleotides matching TRBD2. The CDR3 covers 15 residues. Germline V CDR1 and CDR2: DFQATT, SNEGSKA (reference sequence). With V trimmed by 3 bases and J by 2 bases, 8 bases remained unmatched. Written as DNA, the CDR3 is TGCAGTGCTAGTGTAGCTAGCGGTTACACAGATACGCAGTATTTT. The encoded protein is CSASVASGYTDTQYF.

The V and J genes are TRBV6-1 and TRBJ2-2; the match to TRBD2 covers 10 bases. The V and J ends lost 9 bases and 3 bases, in that order; junction bases with no gene match: 10. This CDR3 contains 16 residues. Germline loops: CDR1 MNHNS, CDR2 SASEGT. In nucleotides, the CDR3 is TGTGCCAGTCCCCCGGGACTAGCGAGAGACACCGGGGAGCTGTTTTTT. Encoded protein: CASPPGLARDTGELFF.

This clonotype has at least ten counts. The gene calls are TRBV7-9 and TRBJ2-5; D unclear. CDR3 length equals 14 residues. Germline V gene sequence: CDR1 SEHNR, CDR2 FQNEAQ (reference sequence). V lost 6 bases and J lost 5, with 16 bases in between. CDR3 sequence (DNA): TGTGCCAGCAGTTCTACCTGGACCCTGGAGACCCAGTACTTC. Translating gives CASSSTWTLETQYF.

The V and J genes are TRBV5-1 and TRBJ2-7; 14 bases match TRBD2. The CDR3 is 19 amino acids. The J segment lost 4 bases and the V segment lost 0 bases, leaving 12 bases of the junction unmatched. Germline values: CDR1 SGHRS, CDR2 YFSETQ. The DNA for the CDR3 is TGCGCCAGCAGCTTGGTACCCGGGACTAGCGGGAGCACCACTTACGAGCAGTACTTC. It translates to CASSLVPGTSGSTTYEQYF.

This chain uses TRBV5-5 with TRBJ2-3; TRBD1 is a possible D gene (5 bases). Germline CDR1 and CDR2: SGHKS and YYEKEE (reference sequence). The V and J ends lost 3 bases and 2 bases respectively, with 13 bases between them. CDR3 length: 15 residues. CDR3 coding DNA: TGTGCCAGCAGCTCCCTGACAGACCACACAGATACGCAGTATTTT. It specifies CASSSLTDHTDTQYF.

This clonotype was observed a few times. V is TRBV14 and J is TRBJ2-5, with 14 positions matching TRBD2. Germline trimming cut 3 bases from V and 2 bases from J; bases unmatched to any gene: 17. The CDR3 has 21 amino acids. The germline gives CDR1 SGHDN, CDR2 FVKESK. The DNA of the CDR3 is TGTGCCAGCAGCCAGAAGAGCCCGGGACTAGCGGGAGTTTGGGGACAAGAGACCCAGTACTTC. Protein sequence: CASSQKSPGLAGVWGQETQYF.

The chain combines TRBV19 with TRBJ1-5; D is uncertain. Germline V gene sequence: CDR1 LNHDA, CDR2 SQIVND (reference sequence). Trimming shortened V by 3 bases and J by 6 bases, and 18 bases separated the two germline ends. The CDR3 covers 16 residues. CDR3 in DNA: TGTGCCAGTAGTATGATTCGAGGAGGGTGGATTCAGCCCCAGCATTTT. Its protein is CASSMIRGGWIQPQHF.

The DNA for the CDR3 is TGTGCCAGCAGCCAAGGAGTGGGGACTGGTCATCAGCCCCAGCATTTT. Its translation: CASSQGVGTGHQPQHF. This sequence joins TRBV3-1 and TRBJ1-5, with D perhaps TRBD1 (5 bases). This CDR3 is 16 amino acids long. Germline lookup yields CDR1 LGHDT and CDR2 YNNKEL (reference sequence). The V gene lost 1 base and the J gene lost 5 bases, with 15 bases spanning the gap.

This clonotype has a count of ten or more. The rearrangement uses TRBV12-3 or TRBV12-4 and TRBJ1-2; 7 bases agree with TRBD1. The CDR3 runs 16 residues. V lost 6 bases, J lost 5 bases, and 15 bases stayed unmatched. CDR3 coding DNA: TGTGCCAGCAGCCCAACCCTACAGGGGATGGCGTATGGCTACACCTTC. It translates to CASSPTLQGMAYGYTF.